A single sample is the source of the 9 T cell receptor beta chains below, sequenced in a study of cytomegalovirus exposure and HLA in healthy donors. A multiplex PCR was run with 60 Vbeta primers and 13 Jbeta primers. Method: immunoSEQ multiplex PCR; TCRdb's copy keeps in-frame clones and lacks some. The data contain 110,000 or so clones, roughly 79% of them singletons. Sequenced sample: PBMCs. The receptor set was obtained from a woman between 50 and 59 years old in good health and CMV-seropositive.

The rearrangement links TRBV21-1 to TRBJ1-2; TRBD1, the D gene given by the table, was not confirmed from the DNA. TRBV21-1 is reported as a pseudogene. The CDR3 has 14 residues. The CDR3 DNA is TGTGCCAGCCCCGGGGGGGACAGGGGCTATGGCTACACCTTC. Protein: CASPGGDRGYGYTF.

This chain connects TRBV7-3 to TRBJ2-7, with a weak D call TRBD1 (6 bases). CDR3 size: 13 residues. Germline CDR1 is SGHTA and CDR2 is FQGTGA. Trimming left V 6 bases short and J 5 bases short, with 14 bases between. Written as DNA, the CDR3 is TGTGCCAGCAGTCCGGACAGTAGCAACGAGCAGTACTTC. Amino acids: CASSPDSSNEQYF.

This chain uses TRBV6-1 with TRBJ2-7; the D gene is possibly TRBD1 (5 bases). Trimming removed 4 bases at V and 0 bases at J, with 13 bases between. In germline, CDR1 is MNHNS, CDR2 SASEGT. CDR3 size: 15 residues. The CDR3 here is CASSASTGISYEQYF. In DNA form, the CDR3 reads TGTGCCAGCAGTGCCTCAACAGGTATCTCCTACGAGCAGTACTTC.

The J gene is TRBJ1-4, the V gene TRBV15; D possibly corresponds to TRBD1 (5 bases). The CDR3 spans 15 residues. V was pared by 2 bases and J by 4 bases, with 11 bases between. The germline V gene has CDR1 LNHNV and CDR2 YYDKDF (reference sequence). CDR3 region: CATSRQGHLNEKLFF. The CDR3 nucleotides read TGTGCCACCAGCAGACAAGGACACCTTAATGAAAAACTGTTTTTT.

This clone showed up just once. This chain links TRBV7-2 with TRBJ2-7; tentative D call: TRBD2 (7 bases). The CDR3 is made up of 15 amino acids. Germline V CDR1 and CDR2: SGHTA, FQGNSA. Between the trimmed V and J ends, which lost 5 bases and 1 base, there was a span of 15 bases. CDR3 DNA sequence: TGTGCCAGCAGCGGGGGGCCGGGAGGTTCCTACGAGCAGTACTTC. Its translation is CASSGGPGGSYEQYF. Complete variable domain (other parts from reference TRBV7-2 and TRBJ2-7): GAGVSQSPSNKVTEKGKDVELRCDPISGHTALYWYRQSLGQGLEFLIYFQGNSAPDKSGLPSDRFSAERTGGSVSTLTIQRTQQEDSAVYLCASSGGPGGSYEQYFGPGTRLTVT.

This clone was seen a few times. V gene TRBV7-9 combines with J gene TRBJ2-3, with 9 bases matching TRBD2. Germline V gene sequence: CDR1 SEHNR, CDR2 FQNEAQ (reference sequence). Trimming removed 3 bases from V and 7 bases from J; junction bases left unmatched: 5. There are 14 residues in the CDR3. CDR3 nucleotide sequence: TGTGCCAGCAGCTTGAGTAGCGGGAGCAATACGCAGTATTTT. Protein product: CASSLSSGSNTQYF.

This clone is a singleton in its sample. This chain connects TRBV18 to TRBJ1-1; D call uncertain. V dropped 0 bases and J dropped 1 base, with 9 bases sitting between them. This CDR3 region has 15 residues. CDR1 and CDR2 (germline): KGHSH, LQKENI. CDR3 amino acids: CASSPPAQKNTEAFF. In nucleotides, the CDR3 is TGTGCCAGCTCACCACCGGCACAGAAGAACACTGAAGCTTTCTTT.

The genes are TRBV7-8 and TRBJ2-7; the match to TRBD1 covers 7 bases. The length of the CDR3 is 15 residues. In germline, CDR1 is SGHVS, CDR2 FQNEAQ. Trimming removed 0 bases from V and 1 base from J; junction bases left unmatched: 3. CDR3 sequence: CASSLASRGSYEQYF. The CDR3 DNA sequence: TGTGCCAGCAGCTTAGCTTCCAGGGGGTCCTACGAGCAGTACTTC.

The J gene is TRBJ2-3, the V gene TRBV10-3; D gene ambiguous. Trimming shortened V by 0 bases and J by 0 bases, and 4 bases separated the two germline ends. This CDR3 has 14 residues. The V gene's germline CDR1 is ENHRY and CDR2 SYGVKD. The CDR3 loop reads CAISESRSTDTQYF. The CDR3 DNA reads as TGTGCCATCAGTGAGTCGCGGAGCACAGATACGCAGTATTTT.